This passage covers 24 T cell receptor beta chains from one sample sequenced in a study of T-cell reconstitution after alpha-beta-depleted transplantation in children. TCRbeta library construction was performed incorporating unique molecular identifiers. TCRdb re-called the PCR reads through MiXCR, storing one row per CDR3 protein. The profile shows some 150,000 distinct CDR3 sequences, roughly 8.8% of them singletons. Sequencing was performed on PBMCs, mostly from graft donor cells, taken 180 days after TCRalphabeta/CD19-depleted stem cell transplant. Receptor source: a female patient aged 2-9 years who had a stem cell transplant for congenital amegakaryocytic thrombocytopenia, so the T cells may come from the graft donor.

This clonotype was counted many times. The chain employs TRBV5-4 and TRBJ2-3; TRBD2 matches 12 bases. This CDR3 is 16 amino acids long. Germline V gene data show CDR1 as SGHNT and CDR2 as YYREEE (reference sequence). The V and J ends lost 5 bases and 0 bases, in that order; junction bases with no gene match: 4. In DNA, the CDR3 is TGTGCCAGCAGGAAAGGACTAGCGGGGAGCACAGATACGCAGTATTTT. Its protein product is CASRKGLAGSTDTQYF.

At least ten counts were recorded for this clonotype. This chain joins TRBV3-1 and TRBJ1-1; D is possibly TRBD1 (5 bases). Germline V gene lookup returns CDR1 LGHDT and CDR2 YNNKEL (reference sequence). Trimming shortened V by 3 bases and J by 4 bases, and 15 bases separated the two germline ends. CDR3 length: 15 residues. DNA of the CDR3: TGTGCCAGCAGCCAGGACGGGGGGGTGATCACTGAAGCTTTCTTT. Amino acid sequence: CASSQDGGVITEAFF. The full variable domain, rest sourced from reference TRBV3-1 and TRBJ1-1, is DTAVSQTPKYLVTQMGNDKSIKCEQNLGHDTMYWYKQDSKKFLKIMFSYNNKELIINETVPNRFSPKSPDKAHLNLHINSLELGDSAVYFCASSQDGGVITEAFFGQGTRLTVV.

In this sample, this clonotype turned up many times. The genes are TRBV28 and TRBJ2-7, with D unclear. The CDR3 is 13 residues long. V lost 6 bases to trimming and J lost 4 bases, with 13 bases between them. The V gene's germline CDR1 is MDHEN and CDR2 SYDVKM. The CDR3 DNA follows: TGTGCCAGCAGCCAACCTCCCCTTTACGAGCAGTACTTC. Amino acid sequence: CASSQPPLYEQYF.

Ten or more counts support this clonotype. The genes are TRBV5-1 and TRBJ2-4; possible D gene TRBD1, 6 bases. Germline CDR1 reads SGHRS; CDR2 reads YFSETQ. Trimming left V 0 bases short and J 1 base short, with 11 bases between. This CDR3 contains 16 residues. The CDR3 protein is CASSLGPQGAKNIQYF. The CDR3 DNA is TGCGCCAGCAGCTTGGGACCCCAGGGGGCCAAAAACATTCAGTACTTC.

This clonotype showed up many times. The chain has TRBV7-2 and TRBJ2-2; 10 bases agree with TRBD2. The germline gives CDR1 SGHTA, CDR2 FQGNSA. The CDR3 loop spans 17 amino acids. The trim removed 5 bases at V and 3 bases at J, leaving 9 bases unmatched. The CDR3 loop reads CASSRTSGWGDTGELFF. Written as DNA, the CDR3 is TGTGCCAGCAGCAGGACTAGCGGCTGGGGGGACACCGGGGAGCTGTTTTTT.

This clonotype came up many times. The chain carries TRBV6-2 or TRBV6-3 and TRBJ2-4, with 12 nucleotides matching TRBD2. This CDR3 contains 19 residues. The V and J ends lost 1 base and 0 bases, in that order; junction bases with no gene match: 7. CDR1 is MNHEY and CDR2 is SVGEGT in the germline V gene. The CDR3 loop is CASSYWSSGGALAKNIQYF. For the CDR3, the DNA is TGTGCCAGCAGTTACTGGTCTAGCGGGGGGGCCTTAGCCAAAAACATTCAGTACTTC.

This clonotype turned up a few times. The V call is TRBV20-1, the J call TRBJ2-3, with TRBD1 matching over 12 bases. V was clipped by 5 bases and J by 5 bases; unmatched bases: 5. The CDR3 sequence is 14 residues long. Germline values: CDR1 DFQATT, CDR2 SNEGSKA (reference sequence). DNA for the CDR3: TGCAGTGCTGTTCGGGACAGGGGGCGAGATACGCAGTATTTT. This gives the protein CSAVRDRGRDTQYF.

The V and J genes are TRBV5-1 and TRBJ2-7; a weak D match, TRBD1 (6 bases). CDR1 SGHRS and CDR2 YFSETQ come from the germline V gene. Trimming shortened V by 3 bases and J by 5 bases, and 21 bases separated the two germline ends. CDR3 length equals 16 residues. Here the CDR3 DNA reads TGCGCCAGCAGCTGGGTACAGGGCGTCCCTGTGGACGAGCAGTACTTC. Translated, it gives CASSWVQGVPVDEQYF.

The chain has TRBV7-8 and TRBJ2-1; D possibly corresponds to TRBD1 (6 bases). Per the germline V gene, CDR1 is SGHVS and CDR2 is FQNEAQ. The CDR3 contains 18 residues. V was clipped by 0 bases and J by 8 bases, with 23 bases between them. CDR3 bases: TGTGCCAGCAGCTTAGCGTGGACAGACCTTCCGAGACAATATGAGCAGTTCTTC. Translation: CASSLAWTDLPRQYEQFF.

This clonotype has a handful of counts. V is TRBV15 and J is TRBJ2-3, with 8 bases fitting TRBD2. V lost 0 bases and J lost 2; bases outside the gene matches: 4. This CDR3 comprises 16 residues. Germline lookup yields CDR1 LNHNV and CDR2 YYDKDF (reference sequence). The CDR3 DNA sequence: TGTGCCACCAGCAGAGATAGCGGGGCTTACACAGATACGCAGTATTTT. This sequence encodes CATSRDSGAYTDTQYF.

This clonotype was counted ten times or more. DNA for the CDR3: TGTGCCAGCAGTTCCCCGACAGAGAACACCGGGGAGCTGTTTTTT. Amino acid sequence: CASSSPTENTGELFF. The chain couples TRBV28 to TRBJ2-2; TRBD1 is a possible D gene (5 bases). CDR3 size: 15 residues. Trimming left V 4 bases short and J 1 base short, with 10 bases between. Germline values: CDR1 MDHEN, CDR2 SYDVKM.

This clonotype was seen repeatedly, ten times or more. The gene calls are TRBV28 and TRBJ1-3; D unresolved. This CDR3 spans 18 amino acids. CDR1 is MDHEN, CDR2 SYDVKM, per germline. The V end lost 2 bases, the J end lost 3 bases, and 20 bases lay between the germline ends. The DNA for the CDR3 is TGTGCCAGCAGTTTAGCAGTGGCGGGCAGTACCTTTGGAAACACCATATATTTT. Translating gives CASSLAVAGSTFGNTIYF.

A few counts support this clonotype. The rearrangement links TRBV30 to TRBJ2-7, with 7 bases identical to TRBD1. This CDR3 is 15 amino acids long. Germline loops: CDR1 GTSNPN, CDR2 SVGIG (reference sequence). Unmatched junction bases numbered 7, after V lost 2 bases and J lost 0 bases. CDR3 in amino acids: CAWSSGTDSSYEQYF. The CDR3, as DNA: TGTGCCTGGAGTTCCGGGACAGATAGCTCCTACGAGCAGTACTTC.

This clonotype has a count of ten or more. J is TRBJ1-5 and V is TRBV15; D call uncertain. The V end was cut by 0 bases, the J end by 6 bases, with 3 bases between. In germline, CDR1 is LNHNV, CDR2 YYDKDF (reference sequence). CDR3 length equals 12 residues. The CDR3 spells CATSRDGQPQHF. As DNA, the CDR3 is TGTGCCACCAGCAGAGATGGTCAGCCCCAGCATTTT.

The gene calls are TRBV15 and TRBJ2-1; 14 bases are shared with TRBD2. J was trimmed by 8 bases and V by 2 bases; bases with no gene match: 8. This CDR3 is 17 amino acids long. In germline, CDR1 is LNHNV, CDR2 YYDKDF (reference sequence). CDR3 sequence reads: CATSRKRTSGGSDEQFF. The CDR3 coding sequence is TGTGCCACCAGCAGAAAAAGGACTAGCGGGGGGAGCGATGAGCAGTTCTTC.

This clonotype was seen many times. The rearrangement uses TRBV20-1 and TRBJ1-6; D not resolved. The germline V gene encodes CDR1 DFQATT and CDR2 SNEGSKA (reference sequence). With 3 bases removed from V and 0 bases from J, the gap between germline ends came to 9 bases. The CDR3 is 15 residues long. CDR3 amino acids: CSASLWSSYNSPLHF. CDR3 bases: TGCAGTGCTAGCCTATGGAGCTCCTATAATTCACCCCTCCACTTT.

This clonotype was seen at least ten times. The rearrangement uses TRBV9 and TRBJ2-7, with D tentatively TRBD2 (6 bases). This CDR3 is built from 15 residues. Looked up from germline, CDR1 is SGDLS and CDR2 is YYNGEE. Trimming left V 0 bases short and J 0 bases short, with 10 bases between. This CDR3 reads CASSVDGGPSYEQYF. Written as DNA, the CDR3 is TGTGCCAGCAGCGTAGACGGAGGGCCCTCCTACGAGCAGTACTTC.

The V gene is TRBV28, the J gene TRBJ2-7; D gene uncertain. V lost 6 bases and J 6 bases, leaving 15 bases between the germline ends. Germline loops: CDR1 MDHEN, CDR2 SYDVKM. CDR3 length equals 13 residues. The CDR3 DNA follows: TGTGCCAGCAGCCAGACATCTCTACCCGAGCAGTACTTC. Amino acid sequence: CASSQTSLPEQYF. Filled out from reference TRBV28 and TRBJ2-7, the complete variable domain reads DVKVTQSSRYLVKRTGEKVFLECVQDMDHENMFWYRQDPGLGLRLIYFSYDVKMKEKGDIPEGYSVSREKKERFSLILESASTNQTSMYLCASSQTSLPEQYFGPGTRLTVT.

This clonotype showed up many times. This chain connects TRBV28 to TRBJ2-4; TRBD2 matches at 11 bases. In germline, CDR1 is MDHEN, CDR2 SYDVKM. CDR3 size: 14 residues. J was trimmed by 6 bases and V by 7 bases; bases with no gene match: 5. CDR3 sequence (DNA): TGTGCCAGCACCTCCGGACTAGCGGGAAACATTCAGTACTTC. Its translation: CASTSGLAGNIQYF.

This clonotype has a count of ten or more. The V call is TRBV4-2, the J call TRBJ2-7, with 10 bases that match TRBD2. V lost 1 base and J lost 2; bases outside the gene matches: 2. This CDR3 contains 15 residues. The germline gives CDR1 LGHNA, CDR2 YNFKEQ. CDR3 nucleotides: TGTGCCAGCAGCCAAGGCGGACTAGCGGCCTACGAGCAGTACTTC. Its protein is CASSQGGLAAYEQYF.

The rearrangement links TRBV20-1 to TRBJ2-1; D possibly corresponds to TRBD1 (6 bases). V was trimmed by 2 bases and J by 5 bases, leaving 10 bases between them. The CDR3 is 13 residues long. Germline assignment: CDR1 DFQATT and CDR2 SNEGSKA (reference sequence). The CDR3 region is CSARQGNHNEQFF. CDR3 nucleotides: TGCAGTGCTAGACAGGGGAACCACAATGAGCAGTTCTTC.

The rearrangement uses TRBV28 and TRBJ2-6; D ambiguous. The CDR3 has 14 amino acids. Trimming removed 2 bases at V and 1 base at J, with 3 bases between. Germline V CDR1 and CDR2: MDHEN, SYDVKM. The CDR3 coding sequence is TGTGCCAGCAGTTTACGATCTGGGGCCAACGTCCTGACTTTC. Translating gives CASSLRSGANVLTF.

The CDR3 region has the DNA TGTGCCAGCAGTTCCGGGACCTGGGGCTCCTACGAGCAGTACTTC. This translates into CASSSGTWGSYEQYF. The chain carries TRBV12-3 or TRBV12-4 and TRBJ2-7, with D possibly being TRBD1 or TRBD2 (5 bases each). Trimming stripped 4 bases from V and 0 bases from J, with 13 bases between. CDR3 length: 15 amino acids.

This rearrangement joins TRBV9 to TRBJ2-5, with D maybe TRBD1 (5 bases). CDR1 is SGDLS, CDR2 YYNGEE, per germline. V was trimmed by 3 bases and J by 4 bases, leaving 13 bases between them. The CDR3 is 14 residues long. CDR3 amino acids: CASSATQGRETQYF. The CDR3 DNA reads TGTGCCAGCAGCGCCACTCAGGGAAGAGAGACCCAGTACTTC. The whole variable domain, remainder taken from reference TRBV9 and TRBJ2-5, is DSGVTQTPKHLITATGQRVTLRCSPRSGDLSVYWYQQSLDQGLQFLIQYYNGEERAKGNILERFSAQQFPDLHSELNLSSLELGDSALYFCASSATQGRETQYFGPGTRLLVL.